Below are 19 T cell receptor beta chains sequenced from a single sample in a study of T cells in Graves' hyperthyroidism and ophthalmopathy. Regions amplified from RNA transcripts were the TCR beta CDR3 regions. The study used the HTBI primer set for a first-round RT-PCR of the TCR CDR3. TCRdb reprocessed the multiplex PCR reads with MiXCR, giving one entry per CDR3 protein. The sample consists of hundreds of thousands of distinct CDR3 sequences, around 15% of them appearing once. Sequenced sample: blood. These TCRs come from a woman aged 40 to 50 with Graves' ophthalmopathy.

This chain joins TRBV6-1 and TRBJ1-6; a weak D match, TRBD1 (6 bases). Germline V CDR1 and CDR2: MNHNS, SASEGT. Trimming took 6 bases from V and 4 from J, leaving 16 bases between them. The CDR3 loop spans 16 amino acids. The CDR3 protein is CASSTGQQTYNSPLHF. The CDR3 nucleotides read TGTGCCAGCAGCACCGGACAGCAAACTTATAATTCACCCCTCCACTTT.

This clonotype was observed many times. The CDR3 is CASSSRQLNTGELFF. The CDR3 DNA reads as TGTGCCAGCAGTTCTCGACAGCTTAACACCGGGGAGCTGTTTTTT. The rearrangement links TRBV27 to TRBJ2-2, with D tentatively TRBD1 (5 bases). Germline V gives CDR1 MNHEY, CDR2 SMNVEV (reference sequence). Trimming removed 4 bases from V and 2 bases from J, with 11 bases in between. The CDR3 has 15 residues.

In its sample, this clonotype was seen many times. V gene TRBV30 combines with J gene TRBJ2-7; 8 bases map to TRBD1. CDR3 size: 14 residues. Germline-derived CDR1 and CDR2 are GTSNPN and SVGIG (reference sequence). J was trimmed by 5 bases and V by 2 bases; bases with no gene match: 8. CDR3 coding DNA: TGTGCCTGGAGTCAAGGACAGGGTGCCGACGAGCAGTACTTC. It encodes CAWSQGQGADEQYF.

This clonotype has ten or more counts. The genes are TRBV14 and TRBJ2-5, with 7 positions matching TRBD2. This CDR3 is 15 amino acids long. After removal of 3 bases from V and 5 bases from J, the junction contained 9 bases not matched to a gene. Germline lookup yields CDR1 SGHDN and CDR2 FVKESK. This CDR3 is CASSQGGARRETQYF. The CDR3 DNA follows: TGTGCCAGCAGCCAGGGAGGGGCCCGGCGGGAGACCCAGTACTTC.

At least ten counts were recorded for this clonotype. The rearrangement uses TRBV12-3 or TRBV12-4 and TRBJ1-2; D is unclear. This CDR3 has 11 residues. Trimming removed 5 bases from V and 7 bases from J, with 8 bases in between. For the CDR3, the DNA is TGTGCCAGCAGTGACACATCTGGCTACACCTTC. Residues: CASSDTSGYTF.

The chain is built from TRBV28 and TRBJ1-2; possibly TRBD1 for D (6 bases). With 8 bases removed from V and 6 bases from J, the gap between germline ends came to 16 bases. Germline loops: CDR1 MDHEN, CDR2 SYDVKM. This CDR3 contains 13 residues. As DNA, the CDR3 is TGTGCCAGCTGGCAGGGGAGTGGTGATGGCTACACCTTC. It encodes CASWQGSGDGYTF.

This clonotype was observed many times. V usage is TRBV7-2 and J usage is TRBJ2-7; TRBD1 matches at 7 bases. CDR1 and CDR2 from the germline V gene are SGHTA and FQGNSA. After removal of 5 bases from V and 3 bases from J, the junction contained 10 bases not matched to a gene. The CDR3 spans 15 residues. Here the CDR3 reads CASSQRQGYNYEQYF. The CDR3 bases are TGTGCCAGCAGCCAAAGACAGGGATACAACTACGAGCAGTACTTC. Full variable domain (missing parts from reference TRBV7-2 and TRBJ2-7): GAGVSQSPSNKVTEKGKDVELRCDPISGHTALYWYRQSLGQGLEFLIYFQGNSAPDKSGLPSDRFSAERTGGSVSTLTIQRTQQEDSAVYLCASSQRQGYNYEQYFGPGTRLTVT.

At least ten counts were recorded for this clonotype. This chain connects TRBV2 to TRBJ2-5; D is unclear. The V end lost 2 bases, the J end lost 9 bases, and 7 bases lay between the germline ends. This CDR3 spans 11 amino acids. Germline CDR1 reads SNHLY; CDR2 reads FYNNEI. The CDR3 DNA reads TGTGCCAGCAGTGAATTCGAGGCCCAGTACTTC. This translates into CASSEFEAQYF. The full variable domain, completed using reference TRBV2 and TRBJ2-5, is EPEVTQTPSHQVTQMGQEVILRCVPISNHLYFYWYRQILGQKVEFLVSFYNNEISEKSEIFDDQFSVERPDGSNFTLKIRSTKLEDSAMYFCASSEFEAQYFGPGTRLLVL.

This clonotype was seen at least ten times. This rearrangement joins TRBV28 to TRBJ2-2; possibly TRBD2 for D (5 bases). CDR1 is MDHEN and CDR2 is SYDVKM in the germline V gene. The CDR3 spans 16 residues. V lost 4 bases, J lost 1 base, and 13 bases lay in between. The CDR3 region is CASSSVGSQNTGELFF. For the CDR3, the DNA is TGTGCCAGCAGTTCGGTAGGGAGCCAGAACACCGGGGAGCTGTTTTTT.

In the case of this clonotype: A single base separates this from a much larger clone, so it may be a read error. This chain joins TRBV12-3 or TRBV12-4 and TRBJ2-2; the D is unclear. The length of the CDR3 is 13 residues. The CDR3 sequence is CASKSRNAGELFF. CDR3 nucleotide sequence: TGTGCCAGCAAGAGCAGGAACGCCGGGGAGCTGTTTTTT.

This clonotype was detected ten times or more. The chain couples TRBV7-2 to TRBJ2-4; tentative D call: TRBD2 (6 bases). There are 13 residues in the CDR3. Trimming took 3 bases from V and 4 from J, leaving 7 bases between them. Germline CDR1 is SGHTA and CDR2 is FQGNSA. The CDR3 DNA reads as TGTGCCAGCAGCTTCCGGGGGAAAAACATTCAGTACTTC. It yields the protein CASSFRGKNIQYF.

This clonotype was seen repeatedly, ten times or more. The rearrangement uses TRBV12-3 or TRBV12-4 and TRBJ2-7; maybe TRBD2 (5 bases). The germline V and J ends were trimmed by 4 bases and 3 bases, with 16 bases remaining between them. This CDR3 is 15 amino acids long. The CDR3 reads CASSYSAEVSYEQYF. The CDR3 DNA sequence: TGTGCCAGCAGTTACTCCGCGGAGGTCAGCTACGAGCAGTACTTC.

The sample holds many counts of this clonotype. The V and J genes are TRBV28 and TRBJ2-5, with no clear D. Trimming removed 5 bases at V and 1 base at J, with 14 bases between. The CDR3 length is 15 residues. CDR1 MDHEN and CDR2 SYDVKM come from the germline V gene. The CDR3 nucleotides are TGTGCCAGCAGTCCAGGTGGTTGGGCCCAAGAGACCCAGTACTTC. Protein sequence: CASSPGGWAQETQYF.

V usage is TRBV28 and J usage is TRBJ2-7; D is unclear. Between the trimmed V and J ends, which lost 2 bases and 7 bases, there was a span of 12 bases. Germline values: CDR1 MDHEN, CDR2 SYDVKM. The CDR3 totals 13 residues. For the CDR3, the DNA is TGTGCCAGCAGTTTAGAGGTCCCCCCGGAGCAGTACTTC. This codes for CASSLEVPPEQYF.

This clonotype was detected many times. The gene calls are TRBV19 and TRBJ2-2; D gene uncertain. In germline, CDR1 is LNHDA, CDR2 SQIVND (reference sequence). V dropped 4 bases and J dropped 2 bases, with 5 bases sitting between them. The CDR3 spans 13 residues. CDR3 nucleotide sequence: TGTGCCAGTAGTAACACTAACACCGGGGAGCTGTTTTTT. Translating gives CASSNTNTGELFF.

This clonotype occurred many times. V gene TRBV12-3 or TRBV12-4 combines with J gene TRBJ2-7; D not certain. There are 13 residues in the CDR3. Between the trimmed V and J ends, which lost 8 bases and 6 bases, there was a span of 17 bases. CDR3 sequence reads: CASASGLVAEQYF. The CDR3 DNA reads TGTGCCAGCGCCTCAGGATTAGTGGCCGAGCAGTACTTC.

This clonotype was observed at least ten times. The chain is built from TRBV6-2 or TRBV6-3 and TRBJ1-1; TRBD1 agrees at 8 bases. The length of the CDR3 is 14 residues. Trimming took 1 base from V and 6 from J; bases not matched to a gene: 4. Germline V gene lookup returns CDR1 MNHEY and CDR2 SVGEGT. For the CDR3, the DNA is TGTGCCAGCAGTTACTTGGCCAGGGGGCCTGAAGCTTTCTTT. Its protein product is CASSYLARGPEAFF.

The table lists this clonotype with a few counts. A clone one base away is much larger, so this may be a read error. The V and J genes are TRBV28 and TRBJ2-7, with D uncertain. The germline V gene encodes CDR1 MDHEN and CDR2 SYDVKM. V gave up 7 bases and J gave up 3 bases, with 7 bases separating them. The CDR3 spans 11 residues. The CDR3 reads CASNKSYEQYF. The CDR3, as DNA: TGTGCCAGCAACAAGAGCTACGAGCAGTACTTC.

This clonotype appeared many times. The chain uses TRBV20-1 and TRBJ2-7, with 9 bases that match TRBD1. In germline, CDR1 is DFQATT, CDR2 SNEGSKA (reference sequence). This CDR3 has 13 amino acids. V dropped 5 bases and J dropped 3; count of bases not matched to a gene: 5. The CDR3: CSAHGTGIYEQYF. The CDR3 DNA reads as TGCAGTGCTCACGGGACAGGGATCTACGAGCAGTACTTC.